This T cell receptor (beta chain) was captured in a study of human T cells and chemical hapten exposure. The CDR3 has 12 residues. CDR1 and CDR2 from the germline V gene are MNHNY and SVGAGI (reference sequence). V lost 8 bases to trimming and J lost 7 bases; unmatched junction nucleotides: 7. Many counts were recorded for this clonotype. TCRdb called the RACE reads again in MiXCR, with one record for every CDR3 protein. The data hold roughly 34,000 distinct CDR3 sequences, with over 9% observed a single time. As for time point: pre-sensitization, week 0. This sample's treatment: therapeutic diphenylcyclopropenone sensitization with weekly scalp DPC. Extraction yielded total RNA from whole blood (unfractionated).

This sequence joins TRBV6-6 and TRBJ2-7, with TRBD1 matching over 8 bases. This sample comprised whole blood, obtained in connection with sensitization to the hapten diphenylcyclopropenone (DPC). The TCR originated in a man aged 50-60 years with alopecia areata. Some clones in this sample may be carry-over from other donors' samples. This CDR3 is CASGQGAGEQYF. CDR3 nucleotide sequence: TGTGCCAGCGGCCAGGGGGCGGGGGAGCAGTACTTC.